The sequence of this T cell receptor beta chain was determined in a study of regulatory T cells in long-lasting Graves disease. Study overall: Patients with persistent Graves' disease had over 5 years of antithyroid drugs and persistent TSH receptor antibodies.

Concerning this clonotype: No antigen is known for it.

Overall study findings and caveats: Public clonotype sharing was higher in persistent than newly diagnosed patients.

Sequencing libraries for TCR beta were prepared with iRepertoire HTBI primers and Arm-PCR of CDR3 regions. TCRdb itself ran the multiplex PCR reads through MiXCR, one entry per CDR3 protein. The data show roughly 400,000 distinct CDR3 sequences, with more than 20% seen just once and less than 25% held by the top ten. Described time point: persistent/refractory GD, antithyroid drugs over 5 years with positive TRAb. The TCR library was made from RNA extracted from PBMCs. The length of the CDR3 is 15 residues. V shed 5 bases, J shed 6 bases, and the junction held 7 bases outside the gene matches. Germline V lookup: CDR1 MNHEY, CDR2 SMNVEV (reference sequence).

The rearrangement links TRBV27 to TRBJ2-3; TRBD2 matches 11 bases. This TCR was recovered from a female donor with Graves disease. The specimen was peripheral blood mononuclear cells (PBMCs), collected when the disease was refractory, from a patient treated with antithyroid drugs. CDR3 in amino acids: CASSVAGGPPDTQYF. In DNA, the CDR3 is TGTGCCAGCAGTGTAGCGGGAGGGCCTCCTGATACGCAGTATTTT.